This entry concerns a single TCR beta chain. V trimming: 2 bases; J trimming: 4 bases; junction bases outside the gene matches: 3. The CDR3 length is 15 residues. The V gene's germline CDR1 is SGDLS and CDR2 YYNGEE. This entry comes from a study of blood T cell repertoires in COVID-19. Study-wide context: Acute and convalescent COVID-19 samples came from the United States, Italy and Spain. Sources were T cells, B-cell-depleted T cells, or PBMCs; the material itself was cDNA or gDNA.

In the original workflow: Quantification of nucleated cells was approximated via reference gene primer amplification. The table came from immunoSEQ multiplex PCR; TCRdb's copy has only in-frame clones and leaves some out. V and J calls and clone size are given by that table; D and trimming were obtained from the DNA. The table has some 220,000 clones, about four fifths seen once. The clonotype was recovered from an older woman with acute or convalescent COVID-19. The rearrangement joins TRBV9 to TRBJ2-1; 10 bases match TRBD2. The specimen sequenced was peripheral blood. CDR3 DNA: TGTGCCAGCAGCGTTACTAGCGGGGCTTACAATGAGCAGTTCTTC. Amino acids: CASSVTSGAYNEQFF. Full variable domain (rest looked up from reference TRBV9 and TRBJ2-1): DSGVTQTPKHLITATGQRVTLRCSPRSGDLSVYWYQQSLDQGLQFLIQYYNGEERAKGNILERFSAQQFPDLHSELNLSSLELGDSALYFCASSVTSGAYNEQFFGPGTRLTVL.